This T cell receptor (beta chain) was observed in a study of T cells after yellow fever vaccination. As for the study in general: Those fractions that held only low numbers of cells were prepared using the SMART-Seq v4 Ultra Low Input RNA kit.

5'RACE template switching generated TCR cDNA, adding a universal primer site and UMIs. TCRdb analysed the 5' RACE reads with MiXCR anew, one entry per CDR3 protein. The table includes more than 300,000 distinct CDR3 sequences, 3.5% to 4.5% detected once. The CDR3 loop spans 18 amino acids. With V trimmed by 6 bases and J by 5 bases, 20 bases remained unmatched. Germline lookup yields CDR1 DFQATT and CDR2 SNEGSKA (reference sequence). In its sample, this clonotype was seen many times. Its antigen is still unknown. Findings and limits, study-wide: Just a small share of clonotypes turned up in the CD4 compartment as well as the CD8 compartment. Abundant bulk-derived clonotypes could contaminate FACS-sorted repertoires.

The chain links TRBV20-1 to TRBJ2-2, with 8 bases aligning to TRBD2. Sequencing used PBMCs, obtained 15 days after the yellow fever booster vaccination. This sequence was found in a man in his late teens or twenties who received the YFV17D yellow fever vaccine. CDR3 sequence (DNA): TGCAGTGCCAACTCTCTACACTTAGCGGGATTGGGGACCGGGGAGCTGTTTTTT. It yields the protein CSANSLHLAGLGTGELFF.